Presented here are 18 T cell receptor beta chains from one specimen sequenced in a study of blood T cell repertoires in COVID-19 (dated by TCRdb to the early 2020s). Library prep was done by the immunoSEQ multiplex PCR assay. In its TCRdb copy, this immuneACCESS table keeps in-frame sequences only and misses some clones. Where compared with another copy, unresolved V genes explain less than half of these, and the others have no known cause. In this sample the table shows approximately 28,000 clones, approximately 81% of which occur a single time. The top ten hold more than 15% of the sample. Sequencing input: peripheral blood. The receptors shown here come from a woman aged 60 to 75 with acute or convalescent COVID-19.

The chain carries TRBV3-1 (or the pseudogene TRBV3-2) and TRBJ1-2, with D perhaps matching TRBD1 (6 bases). The germline CDR1 and CDR2 sequences are LGHDT and YNNKEL (reference sequence). The V and J ends lost 4 bases and 4 bases respectively, with 10 bases between them. The CDR3 extends over 13 amino acids. In DNA, the CDR3 is TGTGCCAGCAGCCCGGACAGTTTCTATGGCTACACCTTC. Its translation: CASSPDSFYGYTF.

The rearrangement links TRBV9 to TRBJ1-1; TRBD1 agrees at 7 bases. This CDR3 is 16 amino acids long. Trimming cost V 2 bases and J 1 base; bases outside gene matches: 8. Germline V CDR1 and CDR2: SGDLS, YYNGEE. CDR3 nucleotide sequence: TGTGCCAGCAGCGTTCGGGACAGCGTTAAGAACACTGAAGCTTTCTTT. Translated, it gives CASSVRDSVKNTEAFF.

There are a few counts of this clone. This chain links TRBV7-9 with TRBJ1-3; D not certain. V lost 3 bases and J lost 2, with 23 bases in between. Germline values: CDR1 SEHNR, CDR2 FQNEAQ (reference sequence). The CDR3 is 19 residues long. In nucleotides, the CDR3 is TGTGCCAGCAGCTTCATTCCCGGACTTTTGGCGAAAGCTGGAAACACCATATATTTT. Encoded protein: CASSFIPGLLAKAGNTIYF.

This chain uses TRBV11-3 with TRBJ1-1; TRBD1 matches 8 bases. CDR1 and CDR2 (germline): SGHNT, YENEEA. This CDR3 spans 13 amino acids. Germline trimming cut 5 bases from V and 7 bases from J; bases unmatched to any gene: 6. The CDR3 nucleotides are TGTGCCAGCAGCACAGGGGGGTACGGTGAAGCTTTCTTT. It encodes CASSTGGYGEAFF.

This clone was recorded a few times. The chain is built from TRBV30 and TRBJ2-1, with D possibly matching TRBD1 (7 bases). This CDR3 has 15 residues. The V gene lost 3 bases and the J gene lost 10 bases, with 22 bases spanning the gap. CDR1 is GTSNPN, CDR2 SVGIG, per germline (reference sequence). CDR3 sequence: CAWRGGGSSGEEQFF. Here the CDR3 DNA reads TGTGCCTGGAGAGGAGGGGGCTCCTCCGGGGAGGAGCAGTTCTTC.

CDR3 DNA sequence: TGTGCCAGCAGCTTGTCGGGGGGAGATACGCAGTATTTT. It translates to CASSLSGGDTQYF. The V gene is TRBV7-3, the J gene TRBJ2-3; 7 nucleotides line up with TRBD2. Germline lookup yields CDR1 SGHTA and CDR2 FQGTGA. Unmatched junction bases numbered 2, after V lost 3 bases and J lost 5 bases. The CDR3 totals 13 residues.

This chain connects TRBV19 to TRBJ2-1, with 7 bases matching TRBD1. This CDR3 region has 16 residues. CDR1 LNHDA and CDR2 SQIVND come from the germline V gene (reference sequence). The V and J ends lost 6 bases and 6 bases, in that order; junction bases with no gene match: 14. The CDR3 reads CASRNRQGIKINEQFF. CDR3 DNA sequence: TGTGCCAGTAGAAATAGACAGGGTATCAAAATCAATGAGCAGTTCTTC.

V usage is TRBV5-1 and J usage is TRBJ2-3, with D possibly matching TRBD2 (5 bases). The V and J ends lost 0 bases and 0 bases respectively, with 8 bases between them. The CDR3 has 15 residues. Germline V CDR1 and CDR2: SGHRS, YFSETQ. DNA for the CDR3: TGCGCCAGCAGCTTGGTAGCGACTAGCACAGATACGCAGTATTTT. Protein product: CASSLVATSTDTQYF.

The V call is TRBV4-2, the J call TRBJ1-2, with no clear D. Germline CDR1 LGHNA, CDR2 YNFKEQ. Trimming pared 0 bases from V and 4 bases from J, leaving 12 bases between. CDR3 length equals 15 residues. CDR3 nucleotides: TGTGCCAGCAGCCAAGAAGTTGTCAGGATCTATGGCTACACCTTC. As protein: CASSQEVVRIYGYTF.

The chain couples TRBV10-3 to TRBJ2-1; tentatively, D is TRBD2 (5 bases). Trimming removed 1 base at V and 2 bases at J, with 9 bases between. The CDR3 loop spans 15 amino acids. CDR1 and CDR2 (germline): ENHRY, SYGVKD. CDR3 sequence: CAISELRETYNEQFF. DNA of the CDR3: TGTGCCATCAGTGAGTTAAGGGAGACCTACAATGAGCAGTTCTTC.

This clone was recorded a few times. The chain is built from TRBV19 and TRBJ2-1; 16 bases map to TRBD2. The CDR3 is 17 residues long. The germline gives CDR1 LNHDA, CDR2 SQIVND (reference sequence). Trimming took 5 bases from V and 7 from J; bases not matched to a gene: 8. This chain's CDR3 is CASSHGTSGGARNEQFF. DNA of the CDR3: TGTGCCAGTAGTCACGGGACTAGCGGGGGGGCCAGGAATGAGCAGTTCTTC.

The chain couples TRBV5-1 to TRBJ1-2, with a weak D call TRBD1 (5 bases). This CDR3 has 13 amino acids. Germline-derived CDR1 and CDR2 are SGHRS and YFSETQ. Trimming shortened V by 2 bases and J by 4 bases, and 9 bases separated the two germline ends. DNA for the CDR3: TGCGCCAGCAGCTTTTCCAGGGCCTATGGCTACACCTTC. Protein product: CASSFSRAYGYTF.

The chain has TRBV25-1 and TRBJ1-2; the D gene is possibly TRBD1 (5 bases). CDR3 length: 14 amino acids. The V gene's germline CDR1 is MGHDK and CDR2 SYGVNS. V lost 2 bases and J 2 bases, leaving 9 bases between the germline ends. The CDR3 is CASSEQGANYGYTF. CDR3 DNA: TGTGCCAGCAGTGAACAGGGCGCAAACTATGGCTACACCTTC.

Remarks on this clone: Given the absence of the conserved phenylalanine or tryptophan at the CDR3 end, a read error is likely. Because the CDR3's place on the DNA is in doubt, the DNA is left out and the CDR3 is given as listed by TCRdb. The chain couples TRBV6-6 to TRBJ1-6; the listed D gene, TRBD1, was not tested against the DNA. The CDR3 sequence runs 12 residues, both termini included. Germline V lookup: CDR1 MNHNY, CDR2 SVGAGI (reference sequence). The CDR3 loop reads CASSYSGTGTLV.

This clone was detected only a few times. The chain has TRBV5-6 and TRBJ1-1; D might be TRBD1 (5 bases). This CDR3 contains 12 residues. The ends were cut back, 7 bases at V and 5 bases at J, with 12 bases in the middle. The germline V gene encodes CDR1 SGHDT and CDR2 YYEEEE. The CDR3 sequence is CASGDSRTEAFF. CDR3 DNA: TGTGCCAGCGGGGACTCTCGGACTGAAGCTTTCTTT.

This rearrangement joins TRBV3-1 (or the pseudogene TRBV3-2) to TRBJ1-2, with TRBD1 matching over 9 bases. CDR3 length equals 16 residues. V lost 1 base, J lost 7 bases, and 10 bases stayed unmatched. The germline CDR1 and CDR2 sequences are LGHDT and YNNKEL (reference sequence). The CDR3 DNA reads as TGTGCCAGCAGCCAAGGGTCCGACAGGGGGAGACGTGGCTACACCTTC. Its translation is CASSQGSDRGRRGYTF.

This clone occurred a few times. This chain joins TRBV5-1 and TRBJ1-5, with 8 positions matching TRBD1. The CDR3 totals 15 residues. Germline V gene data show CDR1 as SGHRS and CDR2 as YFSETQ. Trimming at V came to 0 bases and at J to 6 bases, leaving 5 bases not matched to a gene. The CDR3 here is CASSLETGGVQPQHF. CDR3 DNA sequence: TGCGCCAGCAGCTTGGAAACAGGGGGTGTTCAGCCCCAGCATTTT.

The rearrangement joins TRBV6-4 to TRBJ1-5, with D perhaps TRBD1 (5 bases). The CDR3 runs 15 residues. With 4 bases removed from V and 1 base from J, the gap between germline ends came to 11 bases. CDR1 and CDR2 from the germline V gene are MRHNA and SNTAGT. CDR3 DNA: TGTGCCAGCAGTGTTGAAGCAGGGAGCAATCAGCCCCAGCATTTT. It encodes CASSVEAGSNQPQHF.